One sample yielded the 20 T cell receptor beta chains listed below, sequenced in a study of cytomegalovirus exposure and HLA in healthy donors. The PCR made use of 60 Vbeta and 13 Jbeta primers. Some clones are missing from TCRdb's copy, which holds only in-frame ones; the method was immunoSEQ multiplex PCR. The top ten clones hold 1.5% to 2% of a sample with 150,000 to 200,000 clones, about 88% of them seen once. Sequencing was performed on PBMCs. The receptor set was obtained from a young woman in good health and CMV-seronegative.

The rearrangement uses TRBV11-2 and TRBJ1-6; D unclear. The CDR3 covers 16 residues. Trimming stripped 0 bases from V and 7 bases from J, with 13 bases between. CDR1 and CDR2 (germline): SGHAT, FQNNGV. CDR3 DNA: TGTGCCAGCAGCTTAGATGCAGGCCTCCCCAATTCACCCCTCCACTTT. Its translation is CASSLDAGLPNSPLHF.

The chain employs TRBV2 and TRBJ2-3; 9 bases align to TRBD2. Per the germline V gene, CDR1 is SNHLY and CDR2 is FYNNEI. J was trimmed by 4 bases and V by 5 bases; bases with no gene match: 7. The length of the CDR3 is 15 residues. CDR3 sequence (DNA): TGTGCCAGCAGTCGTGGGAGCGGGGGGTCAGATACGCAGTATTTT. Its translation: CASSRGSGGSDTQYF.

This sequence joins TRBV30 and TRBJ1-2; no definite D call. V lost 0 bases to trimming and J lost 0 bases, with 8 bases between them. CDR1 and CDR2 from the germline V gene are GTSNPN and SVGIG (reference sequence). This CDR3 has 14 residues. The CDR3 region is CAWSVPPSNYGYTF. Written as DNA, the CDR3 is TGTGCCTGGAGTGTTCCCCCCTCTAACTATGGCTACACCTTC.

The rearrangement joins TRBV11-2 to TRBJ2-7; 11 bases match TRBD1. Germline CDR1 and CDR2: SGHAT and FQNNGV. There are 17 residues in the CDR3. V lost 2 bases and J lost 3; bases outside the gene matches: 9. DNA for the CDR3: TGTGCCAGCAGCTTACAAGCCAGGGGACAGGGGGTCTACGAGCAGTACTTC. Translated: CASSLQARGQGVYEQYF.

The chain has TRBV21-1 and TRBJ1-4; TRBD1, the table's D call, lacks a check against the DNA. TRBV21-1 corresponds to a pseudogene. The CDR3 sequence is 13 residues long. CDR3 nucleotides: TGTGCCAGCCCGGGACAGCTTAATGAAAAACTGTTTTTT. This codes for CASPGQLNEKLFF.

The chain has TRBV27 and TRBJ1-2, with D tentatively TRBD1 (6 bases). CDR1 is MNHEY, CDR2 SMNVEV, per germline (reference sequence). Deletions cut 5 bases from V and 4 bases from J, with 14 bases between. The CDR3 has 14 amino acids. The CDR3 DNA follows: TGTGCCAGCAGTCCTGCAGGGGCAAGCTATGGCTACACCTTC. Its protein is CASSPAGASYGYTF.

The rearrangement joins TRBV28 to TRBJ2-7, with 7 bases fitting TRBD1. The CDR3 is made up of 14 amino acids. The germline gives CDR1 MDHEN, CDR2 SYDVKM. With V trimmed by 2 bases and J by 1 base, 2 bases remained unmatched. This CDR3 reads CASSLLDRSYEQYF. The CDR3, as DNA: TGTGCCAGCAGTTTACTGGACAGGTCCTACGAGCAGTACTTC.

This sequence joins TRBV5-1 and TRBJ2-1; a weak D match, TRBD2 (6 bases). The V end lost 0 bases, the J end lost 6 bases, and 13 bases lay between the germline ends. The CDR3 runs 15 residues. Germline assignment: CDR1 SGHRS and CDR2 YFSETQ. The CDR3 spells CASSLEAGRGNEQFF. The CDR3 bases are TGCGCCAGCAGCTTGGAGGCGGGACGGGGCAATGAGCAGTTCTTC.

The rearrangement uses TRBV7-3 and TRBJ2-3; unclear D gene. V lost 4 bases and J lost 4, with 15 bases in between. Germline V gene data show CDR1 as SGHTA and CDR2 as FQGTGA. The CDR3 spans 15 residues. This CDR3 reads CASSYSGSAPDTQYF. The CDR3, as DNA: TGTGCCAGCAGCTATTCCGGGTCCGCCCCAGATACGCAGTATTTT.

The J gene is TRBJ2-7, the V gene TRBV7-3; unclear D gene. Looked up from germline, CDR1 is SGHTA and CDR2 is FQGTGA. The length of the CDR3 is 12 residues. V lost 2 bases to trimming and J lost 7 bases, with 9 bases between them. The DNA for the CDR3 is TGTGCCAGCAGCTTACTCGACTTGGAGCAGTACTTC. It encodes CASSLLDLEQYF.

The chain recombines TRBV28 with TRBJ2-7; 7 nucleotides match TRBD2. CDR1 is MDHEN, CDR2 SYDVKM, per germline. V dropped 3 bases and J dropped 5; count of bases not matched to a gene: 1. The CDR3 runs 12 residues. The CDR3 protein is CASSFGGDEQYF. In DNA, the CDR3 is TGTGCCAGCAGTTTTGGGGGGGACGAGCAGTACTTC.

The chain links TRBV7-9 to TRBJ1-1; 8 bases align to TRBD1. CDR1 is SEHNR, CDR2 FQNEAQ, per germline (reference sequence). V lost 2 bases and J lost 1; bases outside the gene matches: 0. The CDR3 totals 14 residues. The CDR3 DNA sequence: TGTGCCAGCAGCTTACAGGGGGCGAACACTGAAGCTTTCTTT. The encoded protein is CASSLQGANTEAFF.

The genes are TRBV29-1 and TRBJ2-3; TRBD2 aligns across 9 bases. V lost 7 bases, J lost 0 bases, and 11 bases stayed unmatched. This CDR3 has 16 residues. The germline V gene encodes CDR1 SQVTM and CDR2 ANQGSEA. CDR3 protein: CSADGWSGGSTDTQYF. CDR3 nucleotide sequence: TGCAGCGCCGACGGTTGGAGCGGGGGGAGCACAGATACGCAGTATTTT.

The J gene is TRBJ2-2, the V gene TRBV6-1; D possibly corresponds to TRBD2 (6 bases). The length of the CDR3 is 15 residues. Per the germline V gene, CDR1 is MNHNS and CDR2 is SASEGT. The V end was cut by 0 bases, the J end by 1 base, with 6 bases between. CDR3 bases: TGTGCCAGCAGTGAAGCCGGGAGGAACACCGGGGAGCTGTTTTTT. Protein: CASSEAGRNTGELFF.

The chain links TRBV2 to TRBJ2-2; 12 nucleotides align to TRBD2. The germline gives CDR1 SNHLY, CDR2 FYNNEI. Trimming removed 5 bases from V and 0 bases from J; junction bases left unmatched: 7. The CDR3 has 18 amino acids. The DNA for the CDR3 is TGTGCCAGCAGTAGACTGGGACTAGCGGGCGCGAACACCGGGGAGCTGTTTTTT. Translating gives CASSRLGLAGANTGELFF.

V usage is TRBV5-1 and J usage is TRBJ2-1; no clear D gene. The CDR3 has 15 amino acids. The germline gives CDR1 SGHRS, CDR2 YFSETQ. V shed 1 base and J shed 6 bases, with 14 bases lying between them. The CDR3 sequence is CASSLSLVSVNEQFF. The CDR3 region has the DNA TGCGCCAGCAGCTTGAGTCTAGTCAGTGTCAATGAGCAGTTCTTC.

The V and J genes are TRBV7-9 and TRBJ2-1; 15 nucleotides line up with TRBD2. Trimming removed 5 bases from V and 1 base from J; junction bases left unmatched: 9. This CDR3 has 19 amino acids. Germline V gene sequence: CDR1 SEHNR, CDR2 FQNEAQ (reference sequence). Written as DNA, the CDR3 is TGTGCCAGCAGCCCTGAACGTGGGACTAGCGGGGGGTCCTACAATGAGCAGTTCTTC. This gives the protein CASSPERGTSGGSYNEQFF.

The chain couples TRBV6-5 to TRBJ2-1, with D possibly being TRBD1 (6 bases). Germline-derived CDR1 and CDR2 are MNHEY and SVGAGI. CDR3 size: 14 residues. V was clipped by 2 bases and J by 11 bases, with 16 bases between them. The CDR3 protein is CASSYGTRGDQQFF. The DNA for the CDR3 is TGTGCCAGCAGTTACGGGACAAGGGGCGATCAGCAGTTCTTC.

Concerning this clone itself: Germline and junction disagree at one end, which may indicate a read error. The chain uses TRBV27 and TRBJ2-3; TRBD2 aligns across 9 bases. From germline, CDR1 is MNHEY and CDR2 SMNVEV (reference sequence). The CDR3 sequence is 15 residues long. CDR3 residues: CASRLTSGFTDAQYF. As DNA, the CDR3 is TGTGCCAGCAGACTGACTAGCGGTTTCACAGATGCGCAGTATTTT.

This rearrangement joins TRBV30 to TRBJ2-7, with TRBD2 matching over 12 bases. The CDR3 is made up of 20 amino acids. CDR1 and CDR2 (germline): GTSNPN, SVGIG (reference sequence). The V segment lost 0 bases and the J segment 1 base; nucleotides outside the gene matches: 16. The CDR3 DNA reads TGTGCCTGGAGTGTATCTTTTGCTAGCGGGAGGGCCTTTGGTTCCTACGAGCAGTACTTC. This encodes CAWSVSFASGRAFGSYEQYF. Drawing the rest from reference TRBV30 and TRBJ2-7, the complete variable domain is SQTIHQWPATLVQPVGSPLSLECTVEGTSNPNLYWYRQAAGRGLQLLFYSVGIGQISSEVPQNLSASRPQDRQFILSSKKLLLSDSGFYLCAWSVSFASGRAFGSYEQYFGPGTRLTVT.